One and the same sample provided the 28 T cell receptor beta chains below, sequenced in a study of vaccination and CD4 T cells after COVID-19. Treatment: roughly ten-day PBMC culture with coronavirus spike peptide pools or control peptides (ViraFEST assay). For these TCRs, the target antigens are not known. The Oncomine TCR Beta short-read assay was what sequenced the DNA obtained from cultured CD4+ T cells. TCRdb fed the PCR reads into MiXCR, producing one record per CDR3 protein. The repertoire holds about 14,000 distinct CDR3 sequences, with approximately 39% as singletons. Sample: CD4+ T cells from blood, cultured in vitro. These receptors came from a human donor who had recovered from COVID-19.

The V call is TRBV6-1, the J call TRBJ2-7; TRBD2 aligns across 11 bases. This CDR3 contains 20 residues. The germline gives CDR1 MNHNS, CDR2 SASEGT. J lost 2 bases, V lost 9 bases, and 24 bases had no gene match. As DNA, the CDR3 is TGTGCCAGTAGTAGGGCCTCTAGCGGGGGGCGCGAGGGCCTAACCTACGAGCAGTACTTC. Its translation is CASSRASSGGREGLTYEQYF.

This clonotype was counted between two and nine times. The CDR3 DNA follows: TGTGCCAGCAGCTTGCAAGGGACAGATACGCAGTATTTT. Amino acids: CASSLQGTDTQYF. The chain combines TRBV5-6 with TRBJ2-3, with unresolved D. Trimming shortened V by 1 base and J by 3 bases, and 6 bases separated the two germline ends. The germline gives CDR1 SGHDT, CDR2 YYEEEE. CDR3 length: 13 amino acids.

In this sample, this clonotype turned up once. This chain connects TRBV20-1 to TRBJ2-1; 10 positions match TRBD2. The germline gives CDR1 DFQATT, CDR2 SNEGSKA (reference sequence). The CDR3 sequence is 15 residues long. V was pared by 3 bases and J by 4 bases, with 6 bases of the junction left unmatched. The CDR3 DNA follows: TGCAGTGCTAGTATACTAGCGGGGCCTTACAATGAGCAGTTCTTC. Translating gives CSASILAGPYNEQFF.

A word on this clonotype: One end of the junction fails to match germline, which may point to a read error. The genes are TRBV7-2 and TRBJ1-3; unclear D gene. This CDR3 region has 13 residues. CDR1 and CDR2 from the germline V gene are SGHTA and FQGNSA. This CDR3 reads CASSSGPGSTIYF. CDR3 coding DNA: TGTGCCAGCAGTAGCGGCCCTGGAAGCACCATATATTTT.

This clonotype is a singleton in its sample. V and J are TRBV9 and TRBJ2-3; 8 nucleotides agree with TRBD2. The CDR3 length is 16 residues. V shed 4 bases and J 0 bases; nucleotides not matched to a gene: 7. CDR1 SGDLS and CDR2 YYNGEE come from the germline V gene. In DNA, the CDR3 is TGTGCCAGCAGCCCCTCTCAGCGGGGGAGCACAGATACGCAGTATTTT. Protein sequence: CASSPSQRGSTDTQYF.

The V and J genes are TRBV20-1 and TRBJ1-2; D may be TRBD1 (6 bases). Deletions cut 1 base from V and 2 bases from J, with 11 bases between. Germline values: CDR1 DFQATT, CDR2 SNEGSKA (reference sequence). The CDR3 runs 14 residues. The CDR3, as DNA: TGCAGTGCTAGAGGGGGGGCAGTAAACTATGGCTACACCTTC. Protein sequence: CSARGGAVNYGYTF.

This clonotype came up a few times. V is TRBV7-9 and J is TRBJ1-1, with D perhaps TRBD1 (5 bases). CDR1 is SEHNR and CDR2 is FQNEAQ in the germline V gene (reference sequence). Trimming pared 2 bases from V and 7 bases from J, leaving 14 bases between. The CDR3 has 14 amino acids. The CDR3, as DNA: TGTGCCAGCAGCTTAAGGGAAACGGGACTTGAAGCTTTCTTT. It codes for CASSLRETGLEAFF.

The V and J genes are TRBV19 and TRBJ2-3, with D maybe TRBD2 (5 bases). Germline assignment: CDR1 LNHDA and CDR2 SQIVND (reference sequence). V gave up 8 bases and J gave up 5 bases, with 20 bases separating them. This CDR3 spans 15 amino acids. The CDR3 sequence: CASFPGIGFEDTQYF. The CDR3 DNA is TGTGCCAGTTTTCCCGGGATCGGGTTTGAAGATACGCAGTATTTT.

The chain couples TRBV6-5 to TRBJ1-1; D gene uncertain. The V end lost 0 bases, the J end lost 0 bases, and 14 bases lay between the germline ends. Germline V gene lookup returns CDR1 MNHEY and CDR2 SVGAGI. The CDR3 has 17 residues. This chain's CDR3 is CASSYSYYGQVNTEAFF. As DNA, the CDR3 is TGTGCCAGCAGTTACTCGTATTACGGTCAGGTGAACACTGAAGCTTTCTTT.

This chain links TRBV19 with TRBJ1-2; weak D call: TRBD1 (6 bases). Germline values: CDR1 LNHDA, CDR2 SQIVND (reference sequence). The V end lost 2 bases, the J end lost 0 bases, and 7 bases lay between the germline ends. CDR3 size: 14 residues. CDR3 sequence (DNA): TGTGCCAGTAGTATACAGGGGACTAACTATGGCTACACCTTC. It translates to CASSIQGTNYGYTF.

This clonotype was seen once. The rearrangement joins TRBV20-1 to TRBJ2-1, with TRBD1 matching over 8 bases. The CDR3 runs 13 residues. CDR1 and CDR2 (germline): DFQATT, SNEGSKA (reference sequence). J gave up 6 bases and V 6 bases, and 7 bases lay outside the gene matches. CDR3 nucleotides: TGCAGTGCCCTCGGACAGGGAGGCAATGAGCAGTTCTTC. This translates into CSALGQGGNEQFF.

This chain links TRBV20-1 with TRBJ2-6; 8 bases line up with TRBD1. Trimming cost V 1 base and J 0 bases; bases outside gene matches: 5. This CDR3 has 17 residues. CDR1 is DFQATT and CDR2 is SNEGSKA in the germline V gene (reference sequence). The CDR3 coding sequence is TGCAGTGCTAGAGCCTCCGGGACAGGCTCTGGGGCCAACGTCCTGACTTTC. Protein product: CSARASGTGSGANVLTF.

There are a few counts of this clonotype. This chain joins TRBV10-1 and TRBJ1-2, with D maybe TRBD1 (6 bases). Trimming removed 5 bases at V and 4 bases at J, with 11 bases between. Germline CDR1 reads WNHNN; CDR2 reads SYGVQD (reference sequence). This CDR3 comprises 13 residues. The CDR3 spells CASSSVRGYGYTF. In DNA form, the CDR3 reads TGCGCCAGCAGTAGCGTCAGGGGCTATGGCTACACCTTC.

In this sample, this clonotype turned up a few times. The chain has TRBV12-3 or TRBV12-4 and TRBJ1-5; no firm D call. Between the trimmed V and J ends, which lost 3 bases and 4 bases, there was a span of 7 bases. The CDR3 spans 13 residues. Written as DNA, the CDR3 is TGTGCCAGCAGTTTCGGGAGAAATCAGCCCCAGCATTTT. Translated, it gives CASSFGRNQPQHF.

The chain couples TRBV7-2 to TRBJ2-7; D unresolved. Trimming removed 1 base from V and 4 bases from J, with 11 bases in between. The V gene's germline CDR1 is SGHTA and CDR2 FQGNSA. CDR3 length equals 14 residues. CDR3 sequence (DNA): TGTGCCAGCAGCTTAGGGTTCGGCCCTTACGAGCAGTACTTC. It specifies CASSLGFGPYEQYF. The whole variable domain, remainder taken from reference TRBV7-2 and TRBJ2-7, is GAGVSQSPSNKVTEKGKDVELRCDPISGHTALYWYRQSLGQGLEFLIYFQGNSAPDKSGLPSDRFSAERTGGSVSTLTIQRTQQEDSAVYLCASSLGFGPYEQYFGPGTRLTVT.

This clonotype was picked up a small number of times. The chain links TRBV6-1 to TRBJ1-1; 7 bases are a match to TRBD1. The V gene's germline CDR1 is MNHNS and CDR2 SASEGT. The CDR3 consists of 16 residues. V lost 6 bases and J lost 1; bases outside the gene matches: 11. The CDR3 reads CASRPTTGVWNTEAFF. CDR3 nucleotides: TGTGCCAGCAGGCCTACTACAGGGGTTTGGAACACTGAAGCTTTCTTT.

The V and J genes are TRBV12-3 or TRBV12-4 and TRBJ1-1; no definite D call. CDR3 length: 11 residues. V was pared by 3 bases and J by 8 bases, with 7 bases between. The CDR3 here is CASSLTSEAFF. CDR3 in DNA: TGTGCCAGCAGTTTGACGTCCGAAGCTTTCTTT.

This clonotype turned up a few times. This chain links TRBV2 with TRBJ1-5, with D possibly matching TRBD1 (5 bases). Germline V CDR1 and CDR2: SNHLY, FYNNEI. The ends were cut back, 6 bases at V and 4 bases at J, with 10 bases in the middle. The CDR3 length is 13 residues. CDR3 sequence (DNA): TGTGCCAGCAGGGGGGGAGGGAATCAGCCCCAGCATTTT. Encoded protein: CASRGGGNQPQHF. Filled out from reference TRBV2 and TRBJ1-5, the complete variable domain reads EPEVTQTPSHQVTQMGQEVILRCVPISNHLYFYWYRQILGQKVEFLVSFYNNEISEKSEIFDDQFSVERPDGSNFTLKIRSTKLEDSAMYFCASRGGGNQPQHFGDGTRLSIL.

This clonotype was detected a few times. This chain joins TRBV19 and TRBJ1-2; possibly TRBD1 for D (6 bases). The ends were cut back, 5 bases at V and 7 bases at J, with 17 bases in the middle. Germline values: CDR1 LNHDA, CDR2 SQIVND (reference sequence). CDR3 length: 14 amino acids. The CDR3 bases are TGTGCCAGTAGTGTCACAGGGTTGGTGAGTGGCTACACCTTC. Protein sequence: CASSVTGLVSGYTF.

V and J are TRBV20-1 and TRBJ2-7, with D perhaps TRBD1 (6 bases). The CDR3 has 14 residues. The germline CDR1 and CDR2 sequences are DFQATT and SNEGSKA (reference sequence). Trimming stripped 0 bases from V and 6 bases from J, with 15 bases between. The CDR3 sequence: CSARDRGRGSEQYF. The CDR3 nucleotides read TGCAGTGCTAGAGATCGAGGCAGGGGATCCGAGCAGTACTTC.

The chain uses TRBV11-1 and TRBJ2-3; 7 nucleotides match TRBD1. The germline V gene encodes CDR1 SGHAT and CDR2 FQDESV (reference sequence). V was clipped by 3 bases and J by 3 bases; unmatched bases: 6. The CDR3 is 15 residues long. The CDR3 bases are TGTGCCAGCAGCTTGACAGGACAGGAGACAGATACGCAGTATTTT. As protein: CASSLTGQETDTQYF.

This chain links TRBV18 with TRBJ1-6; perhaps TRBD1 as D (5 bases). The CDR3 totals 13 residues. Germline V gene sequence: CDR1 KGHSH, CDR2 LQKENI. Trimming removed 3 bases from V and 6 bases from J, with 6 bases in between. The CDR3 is CASSPDSNSPLHF. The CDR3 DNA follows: TGTGCCAGCTCACCTGACAGTAATTCACCCCTCCACTTT.

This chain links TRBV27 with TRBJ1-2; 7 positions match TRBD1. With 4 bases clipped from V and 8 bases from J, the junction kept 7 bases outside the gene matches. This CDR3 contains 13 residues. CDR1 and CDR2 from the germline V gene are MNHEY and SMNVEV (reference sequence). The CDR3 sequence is CASSWNTGDGYTF. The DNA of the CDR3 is TGTGCCAGCAGTTGGAACACAGGGGACGGCTACACCTTC.

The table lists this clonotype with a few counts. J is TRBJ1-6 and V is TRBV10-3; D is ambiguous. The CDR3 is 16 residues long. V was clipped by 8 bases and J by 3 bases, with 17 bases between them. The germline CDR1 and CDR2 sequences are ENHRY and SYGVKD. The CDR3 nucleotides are TGTGCCATCTCTGCTGTCAGTCCAGACTATAATTCACCCCTCCACTTT. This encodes CAISAVSPDYNSPLHF.

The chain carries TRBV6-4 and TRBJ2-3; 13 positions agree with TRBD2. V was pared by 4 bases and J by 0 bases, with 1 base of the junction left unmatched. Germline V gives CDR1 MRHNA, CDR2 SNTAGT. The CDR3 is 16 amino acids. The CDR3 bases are TGTGCCAGCAGTGCACTAGCGGGGGGGAGCACAGATACGCAGTATTTT. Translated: CASSALAGGSTDTQYF.

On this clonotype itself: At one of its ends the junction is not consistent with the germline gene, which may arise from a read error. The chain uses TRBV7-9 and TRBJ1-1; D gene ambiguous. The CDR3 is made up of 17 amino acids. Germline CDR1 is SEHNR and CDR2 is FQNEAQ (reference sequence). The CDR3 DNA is TGCGCCAGCAGCTTGGTTGGCGGGGTTAGCATGAACACTGAAGCTTTCTTT. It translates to CASSLVGGVSMNTEAFF.

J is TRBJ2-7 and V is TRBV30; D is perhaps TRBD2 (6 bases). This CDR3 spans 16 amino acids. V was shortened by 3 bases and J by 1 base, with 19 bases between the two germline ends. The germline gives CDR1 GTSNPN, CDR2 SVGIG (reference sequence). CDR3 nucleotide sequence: TGTGCCTGGAGGGGAGGAGATGTACTGTTTTCCTACGAGCAGTACTTC. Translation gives CAWRGGDVLFSYEQYF.

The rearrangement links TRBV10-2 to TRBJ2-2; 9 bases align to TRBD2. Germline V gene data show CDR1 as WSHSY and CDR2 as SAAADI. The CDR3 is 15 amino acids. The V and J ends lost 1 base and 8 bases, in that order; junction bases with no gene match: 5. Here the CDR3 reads CASSEWTSATGELFF. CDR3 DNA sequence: TGCGCCAGCAGTGAGTGGACTAGCGCCACAGGGGAGCTGTTTTTT.